Listed below are T cell receptor beta chains from one sample, sequenced in a study of T-cell reconstitution after alpha-beta-depleted transplantation in children. TCRdb re-derived calls from the PCR reads in MiXCR, one entry per CDR3 protein. The data show 280,000 or so distinct CDR3 sequences, 11% seen once. The sequences come from peripheral blood, collected 180 days after TCRalphabeta/CD19-depleted stem cell transplant. These receptors all stem from a male patient aged 2-9 years who had a stem cell transplant for chronic granulomatous disease, so the T cells may come from the graft donor. Both conserved end residues are part of each CDR3. Fields, in order: CDR3 protein, CDR3 DNA, V gene, clone size, D gene, J gene. D genes are given only for firm matches. The size entry gives once, few, many or a size class.

cdr3_aa: CASSSGTRLTDTQYF
cdr3_nt: TGTGCCAGCAGTTCCGGGACAAGACTCACAGATACGCAGTATTTT
v_call: TRBV28
clone_size: many
d_call: .
j_call: TRBJ2-3

cdr3_aa: CASSYRPLNEQFF
cdr3_nt: TGTGCCAGCAGTTATCGTCCCCTCAATGAGCAGTTCTTC
v_call: TRBV6-5
clone_size: many
d_call: .
j_call: TRBJ2-1

cdr3_aa: CSASLRQLSNQPQHF
cdr3_nt: TGCAGTGCTAGTCTTCGACAGCTTAGCAATCAGCCCCAGCATTTT
v_call: TRBV20-1
clone_size: many
d_call: .
j_call: TRBJ1-5

cdr3_aa: CSARESGTANQPQHF
cdr3_nt: TGCAGTGCTAGGGAATCCGGGACAGCGAATCAGCCCCAGCATTTT
v_call: TRBV20-1
clone_size: many
d_call: TRBD1
j_call: TRBJ1-5

cdr3_aa: CSAKLAGGPFEQYF
cdr3_nt: TGCAGTGCAAAACTAGCGGGGGGGCCGTTTGAGCAGTACTTC
v_call: TRBV20-1
clone_size: many
d_call: TRBD2
j_call: TRBJ2-7

cdr3_aa: CARDMSSSYEQYF
cdr3_nt: TGTGCCAGGGACATGTCGAGCTCCTACGAGCAGTACTTC
v_call: TRBV6-1
clone_size: few
d_call: .
j_call: TRBJ2-7

cdr3_aa: CSVEGIAVYNEQFF
cdr3_nt: TGCAGCGTTGAAGGGATAGCGGTGTACAATGAGCAGTTCTTC
v_call: TRBV29-1
clone_size: many
d_call: .
j_call: TRBJ2-1

cdr3_aa: CASSFSTYQETQYF
cdr3_nt: TGTGCCAGCAGCTTCTCGACGTACCAAGAGACCCAGTACTTC
v_call: TRBV7-8
clone_size: many
d_call: .
j_call: TRBJ2-5

cdr3_aa: CASLLGTANSGNTIYF
cdr3_nt: TGTGCCAGCTTGCTCGGGACGGCCAACTCTGGAAACACCATATATTTT
v_call: TRBV19
clone_size: many
d_call: .
j_call: TRBJ1-3

cdr3_aa: CSVPQRGLAGLETQYF
cdr3_nt: TGCAGCGTTCCTCAACGCGGACTAGCGGGACTCGAGACCCAGTACTTC
v_call: TRBV29-1
clone_size: many
d_call: TRBD2
j_call: TRBJ2-5